Each of the 25 T cell receptor beta chains below was sequenced from the same sample in a study of blood T cell repertoires in COVID-19. Generated by immunoSEQ multiplex PCR, the TCRdb table keeps only in-frame clones and is missing some. The sample records under 200,000 clones, about 89% being singletons. Sequenced input: peripheral blood. These receptor sequences come from a man aged 65 to 85 with acute or convalescent COVID-19.

The genes are TRBV4-2 and TRBJ2-1; TRBD2 agrees at 10 bases. J lost 8 bases, V lost 1 base, and 8 bases had no gene match. This CDR3 comprises 16 residues. In germline, CDR1 is LGHNA, CDR2 YNFKEQ. The DNA of the CDR3 is TGTGCCAGCAGCCAAGTAACAGCGGGGGGGCCCGATGAGCAGTTCTTC. Translating it yields CASSQVTAGGPDEQFF.

The chain employs TRBV4-3 and TRBJ1-2; 11 bases match TRBD1. After removal of 2 bases from V and 14 bases from J, the junction contained 10 bases not matched to a gene. Looked up from germline, CDR1 is LGHNA and CDR2 is YSLEER. CDR3 length equals 14 residues. The CDR3 DNA follows: TGCGCCAGCAGCCAAAGGCGGACAGGGGGCTATTCGACCTTC. It is translated as CASSQRRTGGYSTF.

The genes are TRBV4-2 and TRBJ1-2; D might be TRBD1 (5 bases). Trimming shortened V by 0 bases and J by 4 bases, and 15 bases separated the two germline ends. CDR3 length: 16 residues. CDR1 and CDR2 from the germline V gene are LGHNA and YNFKEQ. The CDR3 coding sequence is TGTGCCAGCAGCCAAGATCCCCACAGGAGATCCTATGGCTACACCTTC. The encoded protein is CASSQDPHRRSYGYTF.

CDR3 in DNA: TGCGCCAGCAGCTTGTTGGGACAGGGTGCGAATGAAAAACTGTTTTTT. Amino acids: CASSLLGQGANEKLFF. V is TRBV5-1 and J is TRBJ1-4, with 9 positions matching TRBD1. After removal of 1 base from V and 5 bases from J, the junction contained 6 bases not matched to a gene. Germline CDR1 SGHRS, CDR2 YFSETQ. The CDR3 runs 16 residues.

The chain carries TRBV7-2 and TRBJ1-2; 9 nucleotides align to TRBD1. The CDR3 is 16 amino acids. CDR1 is SGHTA and CDR2 is FQGNSA in the germline V gene. J gave up 6 bases and V 4 bases, and 12 bases lay outside the gene matches. CDR3 DNA: TGTGCCAGCAGCTCGAGTTACAGGGGGCATATCGATGGCTACACCTTC. This gives the protein CASSSSYRGHIDGYTF.

This sequence joins TRBV6-6 and TRBJ1-6; D gene uncertain. The CDR3 contains 14 residues. The V end was cut by 5 bases, the J end by 7 bases, with 12 bases between. Germline lookup yields CDR1 MNHNY and CDR2 SVGAGI (reference sequence). CDR3 sequence (DNA): TGTGCCAGCAGTCCCCCCCTCTACAATTCACCCCTCCACTTT. Residues: CASSPPLYNSPLHF.

This chain joins TRBV18 and TRBJ2-1; D possibly corresponds to TRBD2 (5 bases). The germline V gene has CDR1 KGHSH and CDR2 LQKENI. V lost 3 bases to trimming and J lost 3 bases, with 9 bases between them. The CDR3 contains 14 residues. The DNA of the CDR3 is TGTGCCAGCTCACCGGCCGGAGGCTACAATGAGCAGTTCTTC. This gives the protein CASSPAGGYNEQFF.

The rearrangement joins TRBV9 to TRBJ2-2, with D perhaps matching TRBD2 (6 bases). Per the germline V gene, CDR1 is SGDLS and CDR2 is YYNGEE. V dropped 0 bases and J dropped 5 bases, with 14 bases sitting between them. The CDR3 extends over 16 amino acids. The CDR3 nucleotides are TGTGCCAGCAGCGTAGTCATGACGGGAGATACCGGGGAGCTGTTTTTT. It encodes CASSVVMTGDTGELFF. The full variable domain, rest sourced from reference TRBV9 and TRBJ2-2, is DSGVTQTPKHLITATGQRVTLRCSPRSGDLSVYWYQQSLDQGLQFLIQYYNGEERAKGNILERFSAQQFPDLHSELNLSSLELGDSALYFCASSVVMTGDTGELFFGEGSRLTVL.

The J gene is TRBJ1-1, the V gene TRBV5-4; perhaps TRBD1 as D (5 bases). Germline CDR1 and CDR2: SGHNT and YYREEE (reference sequence). The V and J ends lost 4 bases and 2 bases respectively, with 18 bases between them. The CDR3 is made up of 16 amino acids. The DNA for the CDR3 is TGTGCCAGCAGCCCCACGGTATGGGGGGACAACACTGAAGCTTTCTTT. Translated, it gives CASSPTVWGDNTEAFF.

The chain carries TRBV28 and TRBJ2-7, with 9 bases that match TRBD2. The V gene's germline CDR1 is MDHEN and CDR2 SYDVKM. After removal of 5 bases from V and 2 bases from J, the junction contained 7 bases not matched to a gene. The CDR3 spans 15 residues. CDR3 coding DNA: TGTGCCAGCAGTCGCGATAGCGGGAGCCCCTACGAGCAGTACTTC. Its translation is CASSRDSGSPYEQYF.

V usage is TRBV10-2 and J usage is TRBJ1-1, with D maybe TRBD1 (5 bases). Germline-derived CDR1 and CDR2 are WSHSY and SAAADI. The CDR3 is made up of 11 amino acids. The germline V and J ends were trimmed by 7 bases and 7 bases, with 10 bases remaining between them. The CDR3 here is CASTLDSEAFF. CDR3 sequence (DNA): TGCGCCAGCACCCTTGACAGTGAAGCTTTCTTT.

The chain combines TRBV19 with TRBJ1-3; 7 bases agree with TRBD1. Looked up from germline, CDR1 is LNHDA and CDR2 is SQIVND (reference sequence). After removal of 10 bases from V and 3 bases from J, the junction contained 9 bases not matched to a gene. This CDR3 has 14 amino acids. This CDR3 is CATIDRAGGNTIYF. Written as DNA, the CDR3 is TGTGCCACCATAGACAGGGCGGGTGGAAACACCATATATTTT.

This chain joins TRBV7-9 and TRBJ2-1; tentative D call: TRBD1 (5 bases). V was cut by 6 bases and J by 7 bases, with 10 bases left in between. Germline V gene data show CDR1 as SEHNR and CDR2 as FQNEAQ (reference sequence). CDR3 size: 12 residues. In DNA, the CDR3 is TGTGCCAGCAGGGCAGGGTTAAATGAGCAGTTCTTC. Encoded protein: CASRAGLNEQFF.

The chain links TRBV7-8 to TRBJ2-6; no clear D. The germline V and J ends were trimmed by 3 bases and 0 bases, with 9 bases remaining between them. The CDR3 has 16 amino acids. CDR1 and CDR2 from the germline V gene are SGHVS and FQNEAQ. This chain's CDR3 is CASSFQFFSGANVLTF. CDR3 DNA sequence: TGTGCCAGCAGCTTTCAGTTTTTCTCTGGGGCCAACGTCCTGACTTTC.

The V gene is TRBV15, the J gene TRBJ2-3; perhaps TRBD2 as D (8 bases). Germline V CDR1 and CDR2: LNHNV, YYDKDF (reference sequence). The CDR3 sequence is 16 residues long. Deletions cut 6 bases from V and 2 bases from J, with 18 bases between. CDR3 sequence (DNA): TGTGCCACCAGGACAGGGCGGGAGGCCGCCACAGATACGCAGTATTTT. As protein: CATRTGREAATDTQYF.

This chain links TRBV5-4 with TRBJ1-2, with D unresolved. The CDR3 length is 13 residues. V was pared by 7 bases and J by 0 bases, with 10 bases between. Germline CDR1 reads SGHNT; CDR2 reads YYREEE (reference sequence). CDR3 bases: TGTGCCAGCGCTAGGTCAGCTAACTATGGCTACACCTTC. As protein: CASARSANYGYTF.

The chain joins TRBV9 to TRBJ1-1; D remains ambiguous. The V end lost 4 bases, the J end lost 7 bases, and 14 bases lay between the germline ends. Germline V gives CDR1 SGDLS, CDR2 YYNGEE. The CDR3 sequence is 13 residues long. DNA of the CDR3: TGTGCCAGCAGCCTCGAGAGGGAAGGTGAAGCTTTCTTT. It specifies CASSLEREGEAFF.

This chain links TRBV18 with TRBJ2-7; 11 nucleotides align to TRBD1. The J segment lost 3 bases and the V segment lost 7 bases, leaving 2 bases of the junction unmatched. From germline, CDR1 is KGHSH and CDR2 LQKENI. This CDR3 is 13 amino acids long. CDR3 protein: CASWTGGIYEQYF. CDR3 bases: TGTGCCAGCTGGACAGGGGGCATCTACGAGCAGTACTTC.

The chain joins TRBV27 to TRBJ2-3, with D unclear. With 2 bases removed from V and 3 bases from J, the gap between germline ends came to 9 bases. Germline CDR1 reads MNHEY; CDR2 reads SMNVEV (reference sequence). The length of the CDR3 is 14 residues. The DNA for the CDR3 is TGTGCCAGCAGTTTACGGAGCCCTACAGATACGCAGTATTTT. This sequence encodes CASSLRSPTDTQYF.

The rearrangement links TRBV7-3 to TRBJ2-2; 10 positions match TRBD2. The length of the CDR3 is 20 residues. V shed 4 bases and J 7 bases; nucleotides not matched to a gene: 21. The germline V gene has CDR1 SGHTA and CDR2 FQGTGA. The CDR3 loop reads CASSSPASYLAGGSDGELFF. As DNA, the CDR3 is TGTGCCAGCAGCTCCCCTGCCTCCTACTTAGCGGGGGGTAGCGACGGGGAGCTGTTTTTT.

This rearrangement joins TRBV18 to TRBJ2-2; tentatively, D is TRBD1 (6 bases). CDR3 length equals 14 residues. CDR1 and CDR2 (germline): KGHSH, LQKENI. The ends were cut back, 2 bases at V and 4 bases at J, with 8 bases in the middle. CDR3 bases: TGTGCCAGCTCACCAGTGGGGGCCACCGGGGAGCTGTTTTTT. Amino acid sequence: CASSPVGATGELFF.

The chain uses TRBV18 and TRBJ2-7; 7 nucleotides align to TRBD1. The junction had 18 bases not matched to a gene; V was cut back by 6 bases and J by 7 bases. Germline CDR1 reads KGHSH; CDR2 reads LQKENI. The length of the CDR3 is 16 residues. The CDR3 coding sequence is TGTGCCAGCTCTCCTACGGCGAGGACAGGCTCCGGGGAGCAGTACTTC. This encodes CASSPTARTGSGEQYF. The whole variable domain, remainder taken from reference TRBV18 and TRBJ2-7, is NAGVMQNPRHLVRRRGQEARLRCSPMKGHSHVYWYRQLPEEGLKFMVYLQKENIIDESGMPKERFSAEFPKEGPSILRIQQVVRGDSAAYFCASSPTARTGSGEQYFGPGTRLTVT.

This CDR3 reads CASSFPASGSTGELFF. CDR3 DNA sequence: TGTGCCAGCAGCTTCCCTGCTAGCGGATCCACCGGGGAGCTGTTTTTT. This sequence joins TRBV9 and TRBJ2-2, with 7 bases that match TRBD2. Germline V gives CDR1 SGDLS, CDR2 YYNGEE. The CDR3 runs 16 residues. Unmatched junction bases numbered 10, after V lost 4 bases and J lost 4 bases.

V is TRBV5-6 and J is TRBJ1-1; 10 positions match TRBD1. Germline lookup yields CDR1 SGHDT and CDR2 YYEEEE. This CDR3 spans 14 amino acids. V dropped 3 bases and J dropped 2; count of bases not matched to a gene: 1. The CDR3 nucleotides are TGTGCCAGCAGCTGGACAGGGGGAAACACTGAAGCTTTCTTT. Translating it yields CASSWTGGNTEAFF.

This rearrangement joins TRBV4-3 to TRBJ2-7; 8 bases are a match to TRBD1. After removal of 1 base from V and 2 bases from J, the junction contained 4 bases not matched to a gene. The CDR3 spans 15 residues. The germline CDR1 and CDR2 sequences are LGHNA and YSLEER. CDR3 in DNA: TGCGCCAGCAGCCAAGGGACAGGGACTGCCTACGAGCAGTACTTC. Encoded protein: CASSQGTGTAYEQYF.